The next 19 T cell receptor beta chains were all read from a single sample in a study of blood T cell repertoires in COVID-19. Assay: immunoSEQ multiplex PCR; the TCRdb copy retains only in-frame clones and omits some. In the table there are roughly 97,000 clones, over 75% of which are singletons. The sample taken for sequencing was peripheral blood. The receptors originated from a human donor in a cohort sampled during active COVID-19.

V is TRBV5-1 and J is TRBJ2-7; 16 bases agree with TRBD2. Germline trimming cut 3 bases from V and 2 bases from J; bases unmatched to any gene: 14. This CDR3 is built from 20 residues. The V gene's germline CDR1 is SGHRS and CDR2 YFSETQ. CDR3 sequence reads: CASSWGPPGLAGGQTYEQYF. Written as DNA, the CDR3 is TGCGCCAGCAGCTGGGGACCGCCGGGACTAGCGGGAGGGCAGACCTACGAGCAGTACTTC.

The V and J genes are TRBV6-2 or TRBV6-3 and TRBJ2-5, with 13 bases identical to TRBD2. This CDR3 has 19 residues. Trimming removed 6 bases from V and 7 bases from J; junction bases left unmatched: 20. Per germline, CDR1 MNHEY and CDR2 SVGEGT. The CDR3 bases are TGTGCCAGCAGCCAGCCCGCTCGGACTAGCGGGAGAGCTTTTGGGACCCAGTACTTC. Translation gives CASSQPARTSGRAFGTQYF.

The J gene is TRBJ2-7, the V gene TRBV11-2, with 9 bases matching TRBD1. The CDR3 is made up of 15 amino acids. V gave up 5 bases and J gave up 5 bases; unmatched junction bases: 10. Germline CDR1 reads SGHAT; CDR2 reads FQNNGV. In DNA form, the CDR3 reads TGTGCCAGCAGCCGCCTGCCGGGACAGGGAAACGAGCAGTACTTC. It specifies CASSRLPGQGNEQYF. Together with reference TRBV11-2 and TRBJ2-7, the CDR3 gives the full variable domain: EAGVAQSPRYKIIEKRQSVAFWCNPISGHATLYWYQQILGQGPKLLIQFQNNGVVDDSQLPKDRFSAERLKGVDSTLKIQPAKLEDSAVYLCASSRLPGQGNEQYFGPGTRLTVT.

The chain has TRBV18 and TRBJ2-5; D unresolved. V gave up 5 bases and J gave up 0 bases, with 10 bases separating them. The CDR3 sequence is 14 residues long. Germline CDR1 KGHSH, CDR2 LQKENI. This CDR3 reads CASSTSRDQETQYF. Here the CDR3 DNA reads TGTGCCAGCTCAACCTCCCGGGACCAAGAGACCCAGTACTTC. Complete variable domain (other parts from reference TRBV18 and TRBJ2-5): NAGVMQNPRHLVRRRGQEARLRCSPMKGHSHVYWYRQLPEEGLKFMVYLQKENIIDESGMPKERFSAEFPKEGPSILRIQQVVRGDSAAYFCASSTSRDQETQYFGPGTRLLVL.

This clone has a handful of counts. The chain's CDR3 is CASSQGTSVLTGELFF. CDR3 nucleotides: TGTGCCAGCAGCCAAGGGACTAGCGTATTAACCGGGGAGCTGTTTTTT. The chain combines TRBV3-1 (or the pseudogene TRBV3-2) with TRBJ2-2; 9 bases are a match to TRBD2. This CDR3 comprises 16 residues. V lost 1 base, J lost 5 bases, and 5 bases stayed unmatched. CDR1 and CDR2 (germline): LGHDT, YNNKEL (reference sequence).

The V call is TRBV5-1, the J call TRBJ2-5; a possible D gene is TRBD2 (6 bases). CDR1 and CDR2 (germline): SGHRS, YFSETQ. The ends were cut back, 0 bases at V and 1 base at J, with 10 bases in the middle. The CDR3 consists of 15 residues. In DNA form, the CDR3 reads TGCGCCAGCAGCTTGGAAGGGACTGTCCAAGAGACCCAGTACTTC. This codes for CASSLEGTVQETQYF.

CDR3 sequence reads: CASSGGQLVSNTGELFF. The DNA for the CDR3 is TGTGCCAGCAGCGGGGGTCAACTAGTATCGAACACCGGGGAGCTGTTTTTT. V is TRBV9 and J is TRBJ2-2; D perhaps matches TRBD2 (5 bases). The germline V and J ends were trimmed by 3 bases and 0 bases, with 15 bases remaining between them. This CDR3 comprises 17 residues. CDR1 SGDLS and CDR2 YYNGEE come from the germline V gene.

The chain joins TRBV7-9 to TRBJ2-1, with TRBD2 identical over 7 bases. V lost 5 bases to trimming and J lost 15 bases; unmatched junction nucleotides: 13. The CDR3 runs 13 residues. Germline V CDR1 and CDR2: SEHNR, FQNEAQ (reference sequence). CDR3 sequence reads: CASSIGLVGFSFF. CDR3 coding DNA: TGTGCCAGCAGCATCGGACTAGTAGGTTTTTCGTTCTTC.

The chain has TRBV27 and TRBJ2-3; TRBD2 aligns across 10 bases. V was clipped by 1 base and J by 1 base; unmatched bases: 5. The CDR3 has 17 amino acids. CDR1 and CDR2 from the germline V gene are MNHEY and SMNVEV (reference sequence). CDR3 DNA: TGTGCCAGCAGTTTATTTCCTAGCGGGGGACGCACAGATACGCAGTATTTT. Protein product: CASSLFPSGGRTDTQYF.

CDR3 loop: CASSLGSLAGLNEQFF. As DNA, the CDR3 is TGTGCCAGCAGCTTAGGGTCCCTAGCGGGCCTCAATGAGCAGTTCTTC. This sequence joins TRBV7-8 and TRBJ2-1; 8 bases are shared with TRBD2. Germline lookup yields CDR1 SGHVS and CDR2 FQNEAQ. Unmatched junction bases numbered 8, after V lost 1 base and J lost 6 bases. CDR3 size: 16 residues. Full variable domain (outside the CDR3, taken from reference TRBV7-8 and TRBJ2-1): GAGVSQSPRYKVAKRGQDVALRCDPISGHVSLFWYQQALGQGPEFLTYFQNEAQLDKSGLPSDRFFAERPEGSVSTLKIQRTQQEDSAVYLCASSLGSLAGLNEQFFGPGTRLTVL.

The chain's CDR3 is CASSLVQDPAVQYF. In DNA form, the CDR3 reads TGCGCCAGCAGCTTGGTACAGGACCCTGCTGTACAGTACTTC. V gene TRBV5-1 combines with J gene TRBJ2-7; D might be TRBD1 (5 bases). Trimming stripped 0 bases from V and 10 bases from J, with 17 bases between. The CDR3 is 14 amino acids. Germline V gene data show CDR1 as SGHRS and CDR2 as YFSETQ.

This chain joins TRBV6-5 and TRBJ2-7; the match to TRBD2 covers 10 bases. Trimming removed 6 bases from V and 6 bases from J; junction bases left unmatched: 5. CDR1 and CDR2 (germline): MNHEY, SVGAGI. The CDR3 totals 13 residues. CDR3 DNA sequence: TGTGCCAGCAGACGGGCTAGCGGGGGCGAGCAGTACTTC. Its protein product is CASRRASGGEQYF.

The chain carries TRBV7-9 and TRBJ1-1, with TRBD1 matching over 9 bases. Germline CDR1 and CDR2: SEHNR and FQNEAQ (reference sequence). With V trimmed by 6 bases and J by 4 bases, 6 bases remained unmatched. The CDR3 is made up of 14 amino acids. Here the CDR3 DNA reads TGTGCCAGCAGACCCACAGGGGGCTTCACTGAAGCTTTCTTT. Its protein is CASRPTGGFTEAFF.

This clone was found a few times. The chain combines TRBV9 with TRBJ1-2; possibly TRBD1 for D (5 bases). This CDR3 has 14 residues. CDR1 is SGDLS and CDR2 is YYNGEE in the germline V gene. V lost 0 bases and J 6 bases, leaving 12 bases between the germline ends. The DNA of the CDR3 is TGTGCCAGCAGCGTAGCAGGGAAGTGGGATGGCTACACCTTC. Translation: CASSVAGKWDGYTF.

The chain employs TRBV10-3 and TRBJ2-3, with TRBD2 identical over 8 bases. The CDR3 sequence is 16 residues long. The germline gives CDR1 ENHRY, CDR2 SYGVKD. With 6 bases clipped from V and 1 base from J, the junction kept 9 bases outside the gene matches. The CDR3 DNA follows: TGTGCCATCAGCGGTCAAGCGGGAGTCGGCACAGATACGCAGTATTTT. Protein product: CAISGQAGVGTDTQYF.

V is TRBV11-2 and J is TRBJ1-4; 7 bases are shared with TRBD1. The CDR3 sequence is 14 residues long. The germline V gene has CDR1 SGHAT and CDR2 FQNNGV. The V gene end was trimmed by 1 base and the J gene end by 8 bases; junction bases not matched to a gene: 4. CDR3 protein: CASSLVTGVEKLFF. In DNA, the CDR3 is TGTGCCAGCAGCTTAGTCACAGGGGTCGAAAAACTGTTTTTT.

This chain connects TRBV4-1 to TRBJ1-5; 8 nucleotides agree with TRBD1. This CDR3 has 17 amino acids. The V gene end was trimmed by 2 bases and the J gene end by 2 bases; junction bases not matched to a gene: 8. Germline V lookup: CDR1 MGHRA, CDR2 YSYEKL. CDR3 coding DNA: TGCGCCAGCAGCCAAATTCAGGGGGCGAGAGGCAATCAGCCCCAGCATTTT. It yields the protein CASSQIQGARGNQPQHF.

The genes are TRBV15 and TRBJ2-1, with D uncertain. The CDR3 length is 18 residues. Trimming removed 0 bases at V and 0 bases at J, with 15 bases between. Germline-derived CDR1 and CDR2 are LNHNV and YYDKDF (reference sequence). This CDR3 reads CATSREYGASSSYNEQFF. CDR3 coding DNA: TGTGCCACCAGCAGAGAATACGGAGCCTCGTCCTCCTACAATGAGCAGTTCTTC.

The chain couples TRBV7-9 to TRBJ1-1; a possible D gene is TRBD1 (5 bases). Trimming stripped 5 bases from V and 0 bases from J, with 7 bases between. This CDR3 is built from 13 residues. Looked up from germline, CDR1 is SEHNR and CDR2 is FQNEAQ (reference sequence). The CDR3 spells CASSTQVNTEAFF. CDR3 coding DNA: TGTGCCAGCAGCACACAGGTGAACACTGAAGCTTTCTTT. Variable domain in full (rest from reference TRBV7-9 and TRBJ1-1): DTGVSQNPRHKITKRGQNVTFRCDPISEHNRLYWYRQTLGQGPEFLTYFQNEAQLEKSRLLSDRFSAERPKGSFSTLEIQRTEQGDSAMYLCASSTQVNTEAFFGQGTRLTVV.